This T cell receptor beta chain was sequenced in a study of T cell clones after liver transplantation. Whole-study context: Draws occurred before transplant, before withdrawal, and after complete or failed withdrawal.

Profiling relied on immunoSEQ multiplex PCR, and the TCRdb table lists in-frame clones only, not all of them. The sample includes about 74,000 clones, 80% of them seen just once. The CDR3 covers 16 residues. V was clipped by 0 bases and J by 1 base; unmatched bases: 6. Germline assignment: CDR1 SGHDT and CDR2 YYEEEE. This TCR came from a human donor who received a liver transplant. The starting material was CD4+ T cells from blood, obtained before liver transplant. V and J are TRBV5-6 and TRBJ1-1; 7 bases fit TRBD1. The chain's CDR3 is CASSLARGQRNTEAFF. CDR3 DNA sequence: TGTGCCAGCAGCTTGGCCAGGGGACAGAGGAACACTGAAGCTTTCTTT.